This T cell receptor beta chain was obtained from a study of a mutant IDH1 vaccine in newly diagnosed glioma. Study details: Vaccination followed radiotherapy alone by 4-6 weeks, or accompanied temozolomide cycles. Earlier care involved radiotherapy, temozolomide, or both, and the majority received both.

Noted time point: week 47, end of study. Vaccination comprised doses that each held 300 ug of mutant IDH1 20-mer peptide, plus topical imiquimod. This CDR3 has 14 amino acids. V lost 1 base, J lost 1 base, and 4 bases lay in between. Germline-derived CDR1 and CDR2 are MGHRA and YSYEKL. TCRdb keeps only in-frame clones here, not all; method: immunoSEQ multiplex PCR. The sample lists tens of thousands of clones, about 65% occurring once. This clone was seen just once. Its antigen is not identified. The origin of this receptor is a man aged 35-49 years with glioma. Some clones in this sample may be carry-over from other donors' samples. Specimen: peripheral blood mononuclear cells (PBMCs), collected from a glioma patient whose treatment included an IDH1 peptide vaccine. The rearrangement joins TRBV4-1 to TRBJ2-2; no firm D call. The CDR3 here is CASSQVGNTGELFF. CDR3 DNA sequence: TGCGCCAGCAGCCAAGTCGGGAACACCGGGGAGCTGTTTTTT.